The 9 T cell receptor beta chains given below trace back to one sample, sequenced in a study of T-cell reconstitution after alpha-beta-depleted transplantation in children. Preparation of the TCRbeta library was carried out with unique molecular identifiers. From the PCR reads, TCRdb called clonotypes with MiXCR, one entry per CDR3 protein. The sample shows a few hundred thousand distinct CDR3 sequences, 10% to 15% of them seen only once. Sample: PBMCs, mostly from graft donor cells, taken 360 days after TCRalphabeta/CD19-depleted stem cell transplant. These receptor sequences come from a male patient between 10 and 17 years old who had a stem cell transplant for acute myeloid leukemia, so the T cells may come from the graft donor.

The chain joins TRBV13 to TRBJ2-7; possibly TRBD1 or TRBD2 for D (5 bases each). Trimming pared 5 bases from V and 0 bases from J, leaving 20 bases between. This CDR3 region has 17 residues. Germline V lookup: CDR1 PRHDT, CDR2 FYEKMQ (reference sequence). CDR3 sequence: CASSTGTLLLSSYEQYF. As DNA, the CDR3 is TGTGCCAGCAGCACCGGGACCCTGCTGCTCAGCTCCTACGAGCAGTACTTC.

This clonotype appeared many times. The DNA of the CDR3 is TGCAGCATGCTGGGACTAGCGGGGACCGGAGGGACAGATACGCAGTATTTT. Amino acid sequence: CSMLGLAGTGGTDTQYF. The rearrangement links TRBV29-1 to TRBJ2-3; the match to TRBD2 covers 13 bases. V trimming: 8 bases; J trimming: 3 bases; junction bases outside the gene matches: 14. CDR3 length: 17 amino acids. The germline V gene has CDR1 SQVTM and CDR2 ANQGSEA.

This clonotype was counted only a few times. V gene TRBV7-8 combines with J gene TRBJ1-1, with D tentatively TRBD1 (6 bases). V lost 6 bases and J 7 bases, leaving 12 bases between the germline ends. The V gene's germline CDR1 is SGHVS and CDR2 FQNEAQ. The CDR3 runs 12 residues. Here the CDR3 reads CASSWGAVEAFF. The CDR3 bases are TGTGCCAGCAGTTGGGGGGCGGTTGAAGCTTTCTTT.

This chain uses TRBV28 with TRBJ1-4; D is unclear. The CDR3 covers 13 residues. Germline lookup yields CDR1 MDHEN and CDR2 SYDVKM. Trimming pared 7 bases from V and 8 bases from J, leaving 14 bases between. CDR3 coding DNA: TGTGCCAGCAAAGTTTACCAGAGGGAAAAACTGTTTTTT. Residues: CASKVYQREKLFF.

This clonotype appeared a few times. V and J are TRBV27 and TRBJ2-7, with D hard to call. Germline V gene lookup returns CDR1 MNHEY and CDR2 SMNVEV (reference sequence). The length of the CDR3 is 15 residues. Trimming took 3 bases from V and 1 from J, leaving 13 bases between them. CDR3 in DNA: TGTGCCAGCAGTTTTACGGTCGGCAGGTCCTACGAGCAGTACTTC. Its translation is CASSFTVGRSYEQYF.

A note on this clonotype: The junction departs from the called germline gene at one end, perhaps through a read error. The chain couples TRBV20-1 to TRBJ2-5, with a possible D match to TRBD2 (5 bases). This CDR3 has 10 amino acids. The V gene's germline CDR1 is DFQATT and CDR2 SNEGSKA (reference sequence). DNA for the CDR3: TGCAGTGCTAGAGAACCCAGGACTGATTTC. Its protein product is CSAREPRTDF.

This clonotype was detected only a few times. The chain employs TRBV18 and TRBJ2-1; 11 bases align to TRBD2. The V and J ends lost 3 bases and 0 bases, in that order; junction bases with no gene match: 7. Germline lookup yields CDR1 KGHSH and CDR2 LQKENI. CDR3 length: 18 amino acids. The CDR3 DNA reads as TGTGCCAGCTCACCCGGTCCGGGACTAGCGGACTCCTACAATGAGCAGTTCTTC. Translated: CASSPGPGLADSYNEQFF.

This clonotype has only a few counts. The chain uses TRBV5-6 and TRBJ2-3, with D possibly being TRBD1 or TRBD2 (6 bases each). The CDR3 loop spans 15 amino acids. Germline V gives CDR1 SGHDT, CDR2 YYEEEE. Trimming pared 4 bases from V and 3 bases from J, leaving 15 bases between. The DNA of the CDR3 is TGTGCCAGCAGCCAGACCCAGGGGAGGACAGATACGCAGTATTTT. This encodes CASSQTQGRTDTQYF.

CDR3 in amino acids: CASSLPSGRRYEQYF. The CDR3 nucleotides read TGCGCCAGCAGCTTGCCGAGCGGGAGGCGATACGAGCAGTACTTC. V is TRBV5-1 and J is TRBJ2-7, with 9 positions matching TRBD2. Losses at the gene ends were 1 base for V and 4 bases for J; bases not matched to a gene: 6. Germline lookup yields CDR1 SGHRS and CDR2 YFSETQ. The CDR3 consists of 15 residues.